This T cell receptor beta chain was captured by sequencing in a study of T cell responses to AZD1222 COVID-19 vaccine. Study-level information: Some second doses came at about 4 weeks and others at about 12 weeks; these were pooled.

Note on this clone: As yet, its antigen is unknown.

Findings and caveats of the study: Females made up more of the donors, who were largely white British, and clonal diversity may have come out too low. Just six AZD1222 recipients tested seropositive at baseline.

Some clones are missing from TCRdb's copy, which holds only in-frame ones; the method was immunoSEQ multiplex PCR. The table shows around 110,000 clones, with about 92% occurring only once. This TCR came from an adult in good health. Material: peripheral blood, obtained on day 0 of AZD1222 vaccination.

The CDR3 protein is CASSYSLAGLYEQYF. The CDR3, as DNA: TGTGCCAGCAGTTACAGTCTAGCGGGACTATACGAGCAGTACTTC. V gene TRBV6-5 combines with J gene TRBJ2-7; 9 positions agree with TRBD2. V dropped 2 bases and J dropped 4; count of bases not matched to a gene: 6. There are 15 residues in the CDR3. The germline gives CDR1 MNHEY, CDR2 SVGAGI.